This T cell receptor (beta chain) was sequenced in a study of Ad26.COV2.S vaccination and SARS-CoV-2 variants. A word on this clone: Its antigen is currently unknown.

The repertoire was sequenced with immunoSEQ multiplex PCR; TCRdb's copy has only in-frame clones and lacks some. The sample records 300,000 to 400,000 clones, 86% being singletons. Described treatment: around 19 received Ad26.COV2.S at low or high dose, single or two shots; roughly five received placebo; per-sample allocation not given. Collection of the samples took place on day 63 after the first injection of vaccine or placebo. Germline V lookup: CDR1 KGHDR, CDR2 SFDVKD. The CDR3 runs to 14 residues. Trimming pared 5 bases from V and 2 bases from J, leaving 11 bases between. The study's findings and limits: There was a possibility that the TCR breadth and depth analyses underestimated total T cell responses.

This chain links TRBV24-1 with TRBJ2-5; a possible D gene is TRBD1 (6 bases). The specimen comprised peripheral blood, sampled in a trial of Ad26.COV2.S vaccine versus placebo. This clonotype originated in a person aged 18-65 years who received the Ad26.COV2.S COVID-19 vaccine or a placebo. The CDR3 sequence: CATSAEDRQETQYF. The CDR3 region has the DNA TGTGCCACCAGTGCCGAGGACAGACAAGAGACCCAGTACTTC.